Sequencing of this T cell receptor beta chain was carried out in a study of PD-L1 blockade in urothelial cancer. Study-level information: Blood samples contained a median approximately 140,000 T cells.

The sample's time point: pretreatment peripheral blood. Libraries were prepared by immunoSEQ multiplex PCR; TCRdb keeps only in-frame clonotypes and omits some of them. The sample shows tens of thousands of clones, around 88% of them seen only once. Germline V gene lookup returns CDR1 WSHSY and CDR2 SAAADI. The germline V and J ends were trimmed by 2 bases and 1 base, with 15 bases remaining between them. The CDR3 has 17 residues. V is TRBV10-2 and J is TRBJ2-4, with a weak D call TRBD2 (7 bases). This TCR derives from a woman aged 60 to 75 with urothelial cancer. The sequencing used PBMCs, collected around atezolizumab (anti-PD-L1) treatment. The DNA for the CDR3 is TGCGCCAGCAGTGAGGAGGGGGGGCTTAGGGCCAAAAACATTCAGTACTTC. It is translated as CASSEEGGLRAKNIQYF.